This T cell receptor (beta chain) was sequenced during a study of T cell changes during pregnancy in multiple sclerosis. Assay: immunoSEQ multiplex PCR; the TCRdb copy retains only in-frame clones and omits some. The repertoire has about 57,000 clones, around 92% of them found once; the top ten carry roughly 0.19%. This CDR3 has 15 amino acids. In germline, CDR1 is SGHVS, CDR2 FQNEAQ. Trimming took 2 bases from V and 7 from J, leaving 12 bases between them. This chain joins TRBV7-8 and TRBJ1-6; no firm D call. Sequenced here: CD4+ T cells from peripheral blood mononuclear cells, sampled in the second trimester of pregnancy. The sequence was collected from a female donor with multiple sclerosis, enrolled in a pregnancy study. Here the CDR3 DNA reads TGTGCCAGCAGCTTACTGGGCCCGGGGAATTCACCCCTCCACTTT. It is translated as CASSLLGPGNSPLHF.